These 29 T cell receptor beta chains were sequenced from one sample in a study of STAT5B mutations in CD4+ large granular lymphocyte leukemia. Clones were sequenced by immunoSEQ multiplex PCR, and TCRdb holds only the in-frame ones, with some missing. The data contain approximately 40,000 clones, roughly 80% of them singletons. Sequencing was performed on CD4+ T cells from blood buffy coats. The source of these receptors is a human donor in good health.

This clone showed up just a few times. The gene calls are TRBV18 and TRBJ1-5, with D perhaps matching TRBD1 (5 bases). Deletions cut 4 bases from V and 6 bases from J, with 19 bases between. This CDR3 comprises 16 residues. Germline V gene sequence: CDR1 KGHSH, CDR2 LQKENI. The CDR3 loop is CASSLGPSFGGQPQHF. CDR3 nucleotides: TGTGCCAGCTCACTCGGGCCTTCCTTTGGGGGTCAGCCCCAGCATTTT.

V usage is TRBV28 and J usage is TRBJ1-1, with a possible D match to TRBD1 (6 bases). The CDR3 spans 14 residues. Germline lookup yields CDR1 MDHEN and CDR2 SYDVKM. V was trimmed by 5 bases and J by 8 bases, leaving 18 bases between them. The CDR3 coding sequence is TGTGCCAGCAGTGGGACATATAGTTCCCCCGAAGCTTTCTTT. As protein: CASSGTYSSPEAFF. The full variable domain, its missing parts supplied by reference TRBV28 and TRBJ1-1, is DVKVTQSSRYLVKRTGEKVFLECVQDMDHENMFWYRQDPGLGLRLIYFSYDVKMKEKGDIPEGYSVSREKKERFSLILESASTNQTSMYLCASSGTYSSPEAFFGQGTRLTVV.

The chain's CDR3 is CASSFYRGPHEQYF. The CDR3 nucleotides read TGTGCCAGCAGCTTTTACAGGGGGCCCCACGAGCAGTACTTC. The chain has TRBV5-6 and TRBJ2-7, with 9 bases lining up with TRBD1. Losses at the gene ends were 2 bases for V and 5 bases for J; bases not matched to a gene: 5. Germline assignment: CDR1 SGHDT and CDR2 YYEEEE. The CDR3 covers 14 residues.

The gene calls are TRBV7-2 and TRBJ1-1; D perhaps matches TRBD1 (6 bases). The CDR3 runs to 14 residues. Trimming left V 4 bases short and J 1 base short, with 10 bases between. Germline CDR1 and CDR2: SGHTA and FQGNSA. The CDR3 DNA reads TGTGCCAGCAGCTCAGGGGCGGCGAACACTGAAGCTTTCTTT. Translation: CASSSGAANTEAFF.

The V and J genes are TRBV5-1 and TRBJ1-1, with TRBD1 identical over 8 bases. The junction had 4 bases not matched to a gene; V was cut back by 3 bases and J by 0 bases. The CDR3 spans 15 residues. CDR1 is SGHRS and CDR2 is YFSETQ in the germline V gene. The CDR3, as DNA: TGCGCCAGCAGCTCGGGACAGGTACTGAACACTGAAGCTTTCTTT. Translation: CASSSGQVLNTEAFF.

The chain is built from TRBV6-5 and TRBJ2-4, with a tentative D call TRBD2 (6 bases). The CDR3 runs 15 residues. CDR1 and CDR2 from the germline V gene are MNHEY and SVGAGI. V was pared by 5 bases and J by 3 bases, with 14 bases between. CDR3 loop: CASSPGLPGKNIQYF. The CDR3 DNA follows: TGTGCCAGCAGTCCGGGACTGCCAGGCAAAAACATTCAGTACTTC.

The J gene is TRBJ2-3, the V gene TRBV7-2; TRBD2 aligns across 15 bases. CDR3 length equals 16 residues. The germline CDR1 and CDR2 sequences are SGHTA and FQGNSA. V lost 5 bases to trimming and J lost 4 bases; unmatched junction nucleotides: 4. This CDR3 reads CASSLGLAGGSDTQYF. The CDR3 nucleotides are TGTGCCAGCAGCCTTGGACTAGCGGGGGGGTCAGATACGCAGTATTTT.

Here the CDR3 DNA reads TGTGCCAGCAGTTTCGACTGGACAGGGGGAACTGAAGCTTTCTTT. Its protein is CASSFDWTGGTEAFF. This rearrangement joins TRBV27 to TRBJ1-1; 10 bases line up with TRBD1. Germline V gives CDR1 MNHEY, CDR2 SMNVEV (reference sequence). CDR3 length: 15 residues. Trimming cost V 3 bases and J 5 bases; bases outside gene matches: 6.

This chain's CDR3 is CASSYSRFRGLDEQFF. The DNA for the CDR3 is TGTGCCAGCAGTTACTCGAGGTTCAGGGGGCTCGATGAGCAGTTCTTC. The chain couples TRBV6-5 to TRBJ2-1, with 8 bases aligning to TRBD1. The V gene's germline CDR1 is MNHEY and CDR2 SVGAGI. The CDR3 contains 16 residues. V lost 0 bases to trimming and J lost 8 bases; unmatched junction nucleotides: 9.

V usage is TRBV9 and J usage is TRBJ2-6, with TRBD2 identical over 14 bases. Trimming removed 3 bases from V and 3 bases from J; junction bases left unmatched: 5. Germline V gene lookup returns CDR1 SGDLS and CDR2 YYNGEE. The CDR3 is 18 amino acids. CDR3 amino acids: CASSEGLAGVGGANVLTF. CDR3 coding DNA: TGTGCCAGCAGCGAGGGACTAGCGGGAGTAGGTGGGGCCAACGTCCTGACTTTC. The variable domain in full, completed from reference TRBV9 and TRBJ2-6, reads DSGVTQTPKHLITATGQRVTLRCSPRSGDLSVYWYQQSLDQGLQFLIQYYNGEERAKGNILERFSAQQFPDLHSELNLSSLELGDSALYFCASSEGLAGVGGANVLTFGAGSRLTVL.

V and J are TRBV11-3 and TRBJ2-2, with D possibly matching TRBD1 (5 bases). This CDR3 has 13 amino acids. The V gene lost 5 bases and the J gene lost 6 bases, with 10 bases spanning the gap. Germline V lookup: CDR1 SGHNT, CDR2 YENEEA. For the CDR3, the DNA is TGTGCCAGCAGCCCTCAAGGGGCCGGGGAGCTGTTTTTT. Amino acids: CASSPQGAGELFF.

CDR3 region: CASREGWNGEQYF. The CDR3 bases are TGTGCCAGCAGAGAGGGGTGGAATGGCGAGCAGTACTTC. The chain couples TRBV6-1 to TRBJ2-7; D is tentatively TRBD1 or TRBD2 (5 bases each). Germline CDR1 is MNHNS and CDR2 is SASEGT. V lost 6 bases, J lost 6 bases, and 15 bases lay in between. This CDR3 spans 13 amino acids.

This chain links TRBV5-1 with TRBJ1-1, with D possibly TRBD1 on 5 matching bases. Trimming removed 1 base from V and 5 bases from J, with 15 bases in between. Germline CDR1 SGHRS, CDR2 YFSETQ. This CDR3 spans 15 amino acids. CDR3 protein: CASSLPQGSVTEAFF. The CDR3 bases are TGCGCCAGCAGCTTGCCCCAGGGATCGGTTACTGAAGCTTTCTTT.

The rearrangement joins TRBV5-8 to TRBJ1-2; possibly TRBD1 for D (5 bases). Germline CDR1 is SGHTS and CDR2 is YDEGEE. V was pared by 2 bases and J by 8 bases, with 13 bases between. The CDR3 covers 13 residues. In DNA, the CDR3 is TGTGCCAGCAGCTTTGATACCAAGGGGGGCTACACCTTC. Residues: CASSFDTKGGYTF.

The chain has TRBV11-2 and TRBJ2-5, with D perhaps TRBD1 (6 bases). V dropped 1 base and J dropped 2 bases, with 8 bases sitting between them. Per the germline V gene, CDR1 is SGHAT and CDR2 is FQNNGV. The CDR3 totals 14 residues. The DNA for the CDR3 is TGTGCCAGCAGCTTAGGCCAGGGGCAAGAGACCCAGTACTTC. This sequence encodes CASSLGQGQETQYF.

The chain combines TRBV5-1 with TRBJ2-5; TRBD1 or TRBD2 may be the D gene (5 bases each). The CDR3 is made up of 14 amino acids. In germline, CDR1 is SGHRS, CDR2 YFSETQ. Trimming removed 4 bases from V and 3 bases from J, with 13 bases in between. The CDR3 region has the DNA TGCGCCAGCAGCGAAGGGACCTATAAAGAGACCCAGTACTTC. As protein: CASSEGTYKETQYF.

This chain joins TRBV6-1 and TRBJ2-7; tentatively, D is TRBD2 (6 bases). The CDR3 loop spans 16 amino acids. Trimming cost V 3 bases and J 0 bases, with 15 bases left between them. Germline CDR1 is MNHNS and CDR2 is SASEGT. CDR3 nucleotides: TGTGCCAGCAGTGAGGGCGGGGTTAGCCTCTCCTACGAGCAGTACTTC. It codes for CASSEGGVSLSYEQYF.

The rearrangement links TRBV5-1 to TRBJ1-2, with TRBD1 identical over 10 bases. The CDR3 runs 15 residues. J was trimmed by 6 bases and V by 1 base; bases with no gene match: 6. From germline, CDR1 is SGHRS and CDR2 YFSETQ. CDR3 bases: TGCGCCAGCAGCTTGCCGGGACAGGGGATTAATGGCTACACCTTC. Protein: CASSLPGQGINGYTF.

The gene calls are TRBV19 and TRBJ1-5; 7 bases are a match to TRBD1. CDR3 length equals 16 residues. Looked up from germline, CDR1 is LNHDA and CDR2 is SQIVND (reference sequence). J was trimmed by 0 bases and V by 10 bases; bases with no gene match: 12. The CDR3 DNA follows: TGTGCCACCGGGACAGCGGCTGGGTATAGCAATCAGCCCCAGCATTTT. It is translated as CATGTAAGYSNQPQHF.

The CDR3 nucleotides read TGTGCCAGCAGCCTAAGGGGGTCGGGGAGGGCTCAGCCCCAGCATTTT. It specifies CASSLRGSGRAQPQHF. The chain uses TRBV28 and TRBJ1-5; D possibly corresponds to TRBD1 (6 bases). The V gene's germline CDR1 is MDHEN and CDR2 SYDVKM. CDR3 length: 16 residues. Trimming stripped 6 bases from V and 6 bases from J, with 21 bases between.

The chain employs TRBV11-2 and TRBJ2-5; D gene uncertain. In germline, CDR1 is SGHAT, CDR2 FQNNGV. Trimming stripped 5 bases from V and 2 bases from J, with 12 bases between. The CDR3 spans 14 residues. For the CDR3, the DNA is TGTGCCAGCAGCCGCGACCCCACTCAAGAGACCCAGTACTTC. This translates into CASSRDPTQETQYF.

This sequence joins TRBV27 and TRBJ2-6; D unresolved. Trimming pared 5 bases from V and 0 bases from J, leaving 5 bases between. CDR3 length: 14 residues. The germline gives CDR1 MNHEY, CDR2 SMNVEV (reference sequence). The CDR3 DNA is TGTGCCAGCAGTGGTGGCTCTGGGGCCAACGTCCTGACTTTC. Translating gives CASSGGSGANVLTF.

The chain joins TRBV7-3 to TRBJ1-1; D might be TRBD1 (5 bases). CDR3 length: 13 residues. V was trimmed by 5 bases and J by 0 bases, leaving 7 bases between them. The V gene's germline CDR1 is SGHTA and CDR2 FQGTGA. The CDR3 coding sequence is TGTGCCAGCAGCAAGACAGTGAACACTGAAGCTTTCTTT. It translates to CASSKTVNTEAFF.

On this clone: The identical CDR3 is also encoded by other nucleotide sequences in the sample. The chain joins TRBV18 to TRBJ2-7, with 11 bases fitting TRBD1. This CDR3 is built from 14 residues. Germline V gives CDR1 KGHSH, CDR2 LQKENI. V trimming: 6 bases; J trimming: 2 bases; junction bases outside the gene matches: 3. In nucleotides, the CDR3 is TGTGCCAGCTCCCTGGGACAGGGGGCCTACGAGCAGTACTTC. It encodes CASSLGQGAYEQYF.

The chain employs TRBV5-1 and TRBJ1-5, with a tentative D call TRBD1 (6 bases). This CDR3 has 12 amino acids. Per the germline V gene, CDR1 is SGHRS and CDR2 is YFSETQ. The V and J ends lost 4 bases and 10 bases respectively, with 12 bases between them. CDR3: CASSPQGGPQHF. DNA for the CDR3: TGCGCCAGCAGCCCACAGGGAGGTCCCCAGCATTTT.

CDR3 sequence: CASTISGGRTDTQYF. Written as DNA, the CDR3 is TGTGCCAGCACCATTAGCGGGGGGCGCACAGATACGCAGTATTTT. V and J are TRBV7-9 and TRBJ2-3, with 10 nucleotides matching TRBD2. V lost 7 bases, J lost 1 base, and 5 bases stayed unmatched. This CDR3 spans 15 amino acids. Germline V gives CDR1 SEHNR, CDR2 FQNEAQ (reference sequence).

The CDR3 loop reads CSVEDSNYGYTF. As DNA, the CDR3 is TGCAGCGTTGAAGACAGTAACTATGGCTACACCTTC. The V gene is TRBV29-1, the J gene TRBJ1-2; D remains ambiguous. Germline V gene lookup returns CDR1 SQVTM and CDR2 ANQGSEA. V lost 0 bases and J 1 base, leaving 3 bases between the germline ends. The CDR3 has 12 amino acids.

This clone was found once. J is TRBJ1-1 and V is TRBV6-5; D unclear. V lost 2 bases and J 0 bases, leaving 7 bases between the germline ends. The CDR3 runs to 14 residues. CDR1 MNHEY and CDR2 SVGAGI come from the germline V gene. The CDR3 protein is CASSYSGMNTEAFF. In DNA, the CDR3 is TGTGCCAGCAGTTACAGTGGCATGAACACTGAAGCTTTCTTT.

This rearrangement joins TRBV6-5 to TRBJ2-1, with 7 bases matching TRBD2. CDR3 size: 14 residues. V was pared by 0 bases and J by 8 bases, with 4 bases of the junction left unmatched. Germline CDR1 is MNHEY and CDR2 is SVGAGI. The CDR3 region has the DNA TGTGCCAGCAGTTACTCGACCGGGGGGTATGAGCAGTTCTTC. It encodes CASSYSTGGYEQFF.